A single TCR beta chain is shown here with its context. The sample belongs to a study of blood T cell repertoires in COVID-19. Sequencing was performed with immunoSEQ multiplex PCR; in TCRdb, only in-frame clones are kept and a portion is missing. The sample lists 25,000 to 40,000 clones, roughly 85% occurring once. The germline V gene encodes CDR1 GTSNPN and CDR2 SVGIG (reference sequence). The CDR3 is 13 residues long. The specimen was peripheral blood. The chain combines TRBV30 with TRBJ2-7; D is possibly TRBD2 (6 bases). The receptor comes from a human donor in a cohort sampled during active COVID-19. CDR3 amino acids: CAQRGRGTYEQYF. As DNA, the CDR3 is TGTGCTCAAAGAGGGCGGGGAACCTACGAGCAGTACTTC. Using reference TRBV30 and TRBJ2-7 for the parts outside the CDR3, the full variable domain is SQTIHQWPATLVQPVGSPLSLECTVEGTSNPNLYWYRQAAGRGLQLLFYSVGIGQISSEVPQNLSASRPQDRQFILSSKKLLLSDSGFYLCAQRGRGTYEQYFGPGTRLTVT.